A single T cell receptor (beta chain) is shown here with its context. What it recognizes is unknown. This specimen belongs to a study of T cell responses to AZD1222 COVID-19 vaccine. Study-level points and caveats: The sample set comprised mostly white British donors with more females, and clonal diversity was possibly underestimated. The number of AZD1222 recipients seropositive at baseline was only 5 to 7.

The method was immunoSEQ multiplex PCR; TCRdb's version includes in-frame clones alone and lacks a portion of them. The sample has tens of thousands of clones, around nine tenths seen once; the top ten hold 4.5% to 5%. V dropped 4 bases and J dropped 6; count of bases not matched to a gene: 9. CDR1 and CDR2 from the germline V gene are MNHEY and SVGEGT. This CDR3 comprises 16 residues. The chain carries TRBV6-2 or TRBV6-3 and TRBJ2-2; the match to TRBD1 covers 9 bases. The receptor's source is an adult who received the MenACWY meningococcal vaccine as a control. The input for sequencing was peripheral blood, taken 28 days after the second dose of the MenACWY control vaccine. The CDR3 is CASSSRTGVGPGELFF. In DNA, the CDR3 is TGTGCCAGCAGTTCCCGGACAGGGGTCGGGCCCGGGGAGCTGTTTTTT.